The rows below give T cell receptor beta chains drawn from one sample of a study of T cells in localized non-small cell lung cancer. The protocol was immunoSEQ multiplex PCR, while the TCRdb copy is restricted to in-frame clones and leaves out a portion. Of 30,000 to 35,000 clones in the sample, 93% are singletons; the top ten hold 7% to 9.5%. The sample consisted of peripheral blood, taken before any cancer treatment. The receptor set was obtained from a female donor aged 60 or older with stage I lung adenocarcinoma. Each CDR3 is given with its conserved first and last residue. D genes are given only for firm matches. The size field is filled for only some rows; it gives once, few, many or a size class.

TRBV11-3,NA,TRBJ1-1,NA,TGTGCCAGCAGCTTAAACAGCCGCGGGAACACTGAAGCTTTCTTT,CASSLNSRGNTEAFF
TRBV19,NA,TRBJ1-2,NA,TGTGCCAGTAGTATAGACGGAGCTAACTATGGCTACACCTTC,CASSIDGANYGYTF
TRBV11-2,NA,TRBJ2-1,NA,TGTGCCAGCAGCTTACGAGACGGGAGTTGGTACAATGAGCAGTTCTTC,CASSLRDGSWYNEQFF
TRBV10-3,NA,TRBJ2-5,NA,TGTGCCATCAGTGAAAAAGATGTAGAGACCCAGTACTTC,CAISEKDVETQYF
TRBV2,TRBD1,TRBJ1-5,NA,TGTGCCAGCAGTCAACTCGGGACAGGGGTTTCCAATCAGCCCCAGCATTTT,CASSQLGTGVSNQPQHF
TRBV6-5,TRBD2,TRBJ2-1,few,TGTGCCAGCAGTTACTTGGGGACTAGCGGGTACAATGAGCAGTTCTTC,CASSYLGTSGYNEQFF
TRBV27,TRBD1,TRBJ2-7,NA,TGTGCCAGCAGTCTATCCTCCGGGACAGAATTTTCCTACGAGCAGTACTTC,CASSLSSGTEFSYEQYF
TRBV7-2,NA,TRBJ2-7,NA,TGTGCCAGCAGCCCCTCGCAGAAGTCCTACGAGCAGTACTTC,CASSPSQKSYEQYF
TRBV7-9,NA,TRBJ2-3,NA,TGTGCCAGCAGCCTTGAAGGTACTAGCACAGATACGCAGTATTTT,CASSLEGTSTDTQYF
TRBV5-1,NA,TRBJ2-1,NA,TGCGCCAGCAGCTTGGAAATGGGCGGCCGCTCCTACAATGAGCAGTTCTTC,CASSLEMGGRSYNEQFF
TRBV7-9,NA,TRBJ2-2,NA,TGTGCCAGCAGCCATCCCGGGACACCTGTTAGTGGCGGGGAGCTGTTTTTT,CASSHPGTPVSGGELFF
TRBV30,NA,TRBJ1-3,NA,TGTGCCTGGAGTTTGGACAGAACTTTTGGAAACACCATATATTTT,CAWSLDRTFGNTIYF
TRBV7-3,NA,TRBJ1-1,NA,TGTGCCAGCAGCTTAACCAAGAACACTGAAGCTTTCTTT,CASSLTKNTEAFF
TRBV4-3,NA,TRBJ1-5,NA,TGCGCCAGCAGCCAAGAGGGGCGGGGCAATCAGCCCCAGCATTTT,CASSQEGRGNQPQHF
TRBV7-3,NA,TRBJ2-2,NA,TGTGCCAGCAGCCTCCGCGGCGGGACCGGGACCGGGGAGCTGTTTTTT,CASSLRGGTGTGELFF
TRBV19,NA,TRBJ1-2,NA,TGTGCCAGTAGTATAGGTTCCGGGGGCGACGTCTATGGCTACACCTTC,CASSIGSGGDVYGYTF
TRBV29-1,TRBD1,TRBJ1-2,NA,TGCAGCGTTGGCGGACAGGGTTCCGATGGCTACACCTTC,CSVGGQGSDGYTF
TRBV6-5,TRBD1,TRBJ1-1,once,TGTGCCAGCAGTTACCCTGGGACAGACATCAGTGAAGCTTTCTTT,CASSYPGTDISEAFF
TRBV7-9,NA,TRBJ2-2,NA,TGTGCCAGCAGCTTGTGGCGGGACCACACCGGGGAGCTGTTTTTT,CASSLWRDHTGELFF
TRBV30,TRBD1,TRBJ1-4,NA,TGTGCCTGGTCTCAGGGGGCGAGTGAAAAACTGTTTTTT,CAWSQGASEKLFF
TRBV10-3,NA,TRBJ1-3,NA,TGTGCCACCTTAAGGGCCGGCTCTGGAAACACCATATATTTT,CATLRAGSGNTIYF
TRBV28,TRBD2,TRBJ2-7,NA,TGTGCCAGCACCCCCTATGGCGGGGGGGTTTACGAGCAGTACTTC,CASTPYGGGVYEQYF
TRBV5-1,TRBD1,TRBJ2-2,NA,TGCGCCAGCAGCCCCGGGACAGGGGGCTCCGGGGAGCTGTTTTTT,CASSPGTGGSGELFF
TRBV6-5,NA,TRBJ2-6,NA,TGTGCCAGCAGTTCCGGGTCTGGGGCCAACGTCCTGACTTTC,CASSSGSGANVLTF
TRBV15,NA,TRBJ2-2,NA,TGTGCCACCAGCAGAGATATCCAGGCCAGAAAAAACGGGGAGCTGTTTTTT,CATSRDIQARKNGELFF
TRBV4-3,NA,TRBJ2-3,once,TGCGCCAGCAGCCAAGATCAGGGACCCAGCACGCAGTATTTT,CASSQDQGPSTQYF
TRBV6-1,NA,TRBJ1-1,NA,TGTGCCTCCCCTTTCGAAACAGGTGAAGCTTTCTTT,CASPFETGEAFF
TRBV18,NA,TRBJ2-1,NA,TGTGCCAGCTCACCCCCCGGGACTTACAATGAGCAGTTCTTC,CASSPPGTYNEQFF
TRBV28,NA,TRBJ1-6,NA,TGTGCCAGCAGTCGAGACGGGACTAATTCACCCCTCCACTTT,CASSRDGTNSPLHF
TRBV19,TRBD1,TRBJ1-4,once,TGTGCCAGTCGATCCGGACAGGCCATAGGGGGACTGTTTTTT,CASRSGQAIGGLFF
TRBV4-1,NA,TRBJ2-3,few,TGCGCCAGCAGGGGGGATCACACAGATACGCAGTATTTT,CASRGDHTDTQYF